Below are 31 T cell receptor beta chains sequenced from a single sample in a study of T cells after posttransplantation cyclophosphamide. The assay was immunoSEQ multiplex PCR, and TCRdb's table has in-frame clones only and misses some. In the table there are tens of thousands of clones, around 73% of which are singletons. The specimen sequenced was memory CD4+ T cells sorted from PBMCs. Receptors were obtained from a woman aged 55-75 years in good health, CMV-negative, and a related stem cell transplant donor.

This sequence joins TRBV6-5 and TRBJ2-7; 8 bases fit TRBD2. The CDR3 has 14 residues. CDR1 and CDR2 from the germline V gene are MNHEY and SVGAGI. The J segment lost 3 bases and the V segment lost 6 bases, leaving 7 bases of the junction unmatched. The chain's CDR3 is CASRGTSKHYEQYF. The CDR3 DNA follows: TGTGCCAGCAGGGGGACTAGTAAACACTACGAGCAGTACTTC.

The CDR3, as DNA: TGTGCCAGCAGTTCCTTAGCGGGGGGACTCACAGATACGCAGTATTTT. It yields the protein CASSSLAGGLTDTQYF. The chain has TRBV28 and TRBJ2-3, with 10 positions matching TRBD2. CDR1 and CDR2 from the germline V gene are MDHEN and SYDVKM. The CDR3 is 16 amino acids. J lost 2 bases, V lost 4 bases, and 6 bases had no gene match.

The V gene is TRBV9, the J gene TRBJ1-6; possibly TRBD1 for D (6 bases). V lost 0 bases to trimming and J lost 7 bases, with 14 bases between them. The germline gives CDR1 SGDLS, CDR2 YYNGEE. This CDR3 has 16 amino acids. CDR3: CASSVGGTRMNSPLHF. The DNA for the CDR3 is TGTGCCAGCAGCGTAGGGGGGACAAGGATGAATTCACCCCTCCACTTT.

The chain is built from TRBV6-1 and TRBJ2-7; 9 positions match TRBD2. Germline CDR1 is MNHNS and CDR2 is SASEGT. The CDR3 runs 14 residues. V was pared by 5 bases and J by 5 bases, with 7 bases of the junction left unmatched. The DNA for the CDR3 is TGTGCCAGCAGTTATAGCGGGAGAACCCACGAGCAGTACTTC. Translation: CASSYSGRTHEQYF.

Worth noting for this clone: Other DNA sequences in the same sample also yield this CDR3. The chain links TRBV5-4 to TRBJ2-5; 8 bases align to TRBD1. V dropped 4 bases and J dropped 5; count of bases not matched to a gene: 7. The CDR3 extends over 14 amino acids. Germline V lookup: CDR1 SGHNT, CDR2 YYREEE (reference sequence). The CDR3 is CASSLQGAGETQYF. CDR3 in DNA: TGTGCCAGCAGCCTTCAGGGGGCCGGGGAGACCCAGTACTTC.

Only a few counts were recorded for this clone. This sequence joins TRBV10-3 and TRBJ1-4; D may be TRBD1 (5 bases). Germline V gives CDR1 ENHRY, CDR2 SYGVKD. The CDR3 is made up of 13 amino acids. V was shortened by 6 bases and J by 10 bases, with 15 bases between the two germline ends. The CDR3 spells CAISEGVVGKLFF. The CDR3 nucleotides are TGTGCCATCAGCGAAGGGGTAGTTGGAAAACTGTTTTTT.

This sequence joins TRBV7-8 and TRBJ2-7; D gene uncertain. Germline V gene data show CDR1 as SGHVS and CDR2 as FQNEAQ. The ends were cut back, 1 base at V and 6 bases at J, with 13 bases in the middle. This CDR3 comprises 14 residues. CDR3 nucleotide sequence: TGTGCCAGCAGCTTAGGCGCTAGTGGTTTCGAGCAGTACTTC. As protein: CASSLGASGFEQYF.

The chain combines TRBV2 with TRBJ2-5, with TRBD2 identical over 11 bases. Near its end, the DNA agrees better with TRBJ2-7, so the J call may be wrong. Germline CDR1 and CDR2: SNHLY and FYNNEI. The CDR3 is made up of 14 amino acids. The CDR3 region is CASSGSGGAYEQYF. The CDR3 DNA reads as TGTGCCAGCAGTGGTAGCGGGGGGGCCTACGAGCAGTACTTC.

CDR3 in amino acids: CASSGGLANGEQFF. The DNA for the CDR3 is TGTGCCAGCTCCGGAGGGCTAGCAAATGGTGAGCAGTTCTTC. The chain is built from TRBV5-4 and TRBJ2-1; D possibly corresponds to TRBD2 (6 bases). There are 14 residues in the CDR3. V was shortened by 7 bases and J by 9 bases, with 20 bases between the two germline ends. Germline assignment: CDR1 SGHNT and CDR2 YYREEE (reference sequence).

The CDR3, as DNA: TGTGCCAGCAGAAGGGTTGGACAGGGCTACACCTTC. Residues: CASRRVGQGYTF. V usage is TRBV2 and J usage is TRBJ1-2; D perhaps matches TRBD1 (6 bases). CDR1 SNHLY and CDR2 FYNNEI come from the germline V gene. The CDR3 is 12 amino acids. V gave up 6 bases and J gave up 8 bases, with 13 bases separating them.

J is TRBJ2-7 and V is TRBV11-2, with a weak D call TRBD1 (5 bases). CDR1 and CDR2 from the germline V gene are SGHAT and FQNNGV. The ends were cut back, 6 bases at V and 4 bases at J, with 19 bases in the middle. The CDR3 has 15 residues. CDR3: CASRKAWQGRYEQYF. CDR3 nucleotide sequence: TGTGCCAGCAGAAAGGCGTGGCAGGGCCGTTACGAGCAGTACTTC.

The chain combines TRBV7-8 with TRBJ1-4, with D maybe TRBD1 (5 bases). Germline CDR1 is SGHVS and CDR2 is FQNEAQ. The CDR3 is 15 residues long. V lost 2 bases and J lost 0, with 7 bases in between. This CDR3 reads CASSLLQATNEKLFF. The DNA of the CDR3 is TGTGCCAGCAGCTTATTACAGGCAACTAATGAAAAACTGTTTTTT.

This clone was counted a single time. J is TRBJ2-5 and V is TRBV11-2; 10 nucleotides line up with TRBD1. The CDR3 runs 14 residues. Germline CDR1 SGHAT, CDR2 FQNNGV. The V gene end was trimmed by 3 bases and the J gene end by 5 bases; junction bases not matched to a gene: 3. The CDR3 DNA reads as TGTGCCAGCAGCTTGACAGGGGGCGCGGAGACCCAGTACTTC. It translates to CASSLTGGAETQYF.

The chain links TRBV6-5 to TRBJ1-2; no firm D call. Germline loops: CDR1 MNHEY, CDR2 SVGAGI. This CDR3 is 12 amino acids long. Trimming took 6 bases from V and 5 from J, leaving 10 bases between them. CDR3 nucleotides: TGTGCCAGCAGACCGACGGGGTATGGCTACACCTTC. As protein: CASRPTGYGYTF.

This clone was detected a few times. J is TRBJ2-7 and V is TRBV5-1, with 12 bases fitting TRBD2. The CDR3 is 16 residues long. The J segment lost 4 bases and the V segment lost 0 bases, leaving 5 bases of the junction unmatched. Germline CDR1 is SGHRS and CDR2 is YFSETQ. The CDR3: CASSLGLAGVSYEQYF. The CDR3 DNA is TGCGCCAGCAGCTTGGGACTAGCGGGAGTCTCATACGAGCAGTACTTC. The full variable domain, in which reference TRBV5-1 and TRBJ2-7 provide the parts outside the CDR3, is KAGVTQTPRYLIKTRGQQVTLSCSPISGHRSVSWYQQTPGQGLQFLFEYFSETQRNKGNFPGRFSGRQFSNSRSEMNVSTLELGDSALYLCASSLGLAGVSYEQYFGPGTRLTVT.

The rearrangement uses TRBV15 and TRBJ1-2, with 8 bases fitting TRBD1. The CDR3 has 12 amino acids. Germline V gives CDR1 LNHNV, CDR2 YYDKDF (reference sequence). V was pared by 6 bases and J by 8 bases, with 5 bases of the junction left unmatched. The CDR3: CATSPRGQGYTF. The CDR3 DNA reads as TGTGCCACCAGTCCCAGGGGGCAGGGCTACACCTTC. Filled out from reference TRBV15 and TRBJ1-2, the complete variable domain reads DAMVIQNPRYQVTQFGKPVTLSCSQTLNHNVMYWYQQKSSQAPKLLFHYYDKDFNNEADTPDNFQSRRPNTSFCFLDIRSPGLGDTAMYLCATSPRGQGYTFGSGTRLTVV.

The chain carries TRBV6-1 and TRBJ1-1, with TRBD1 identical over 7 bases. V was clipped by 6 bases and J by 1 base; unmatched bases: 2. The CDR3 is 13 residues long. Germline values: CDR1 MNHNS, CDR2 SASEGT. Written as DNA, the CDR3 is TGTGCCAGCAGGGCAGGGGGGAACACTGAAGCTTTCTTT. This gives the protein CASRAGGNTEAFF.

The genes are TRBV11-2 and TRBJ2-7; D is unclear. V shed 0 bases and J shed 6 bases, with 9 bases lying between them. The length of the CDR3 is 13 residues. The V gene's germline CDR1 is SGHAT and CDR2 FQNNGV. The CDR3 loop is CASSLDSRREQYF. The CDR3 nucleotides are TGTGCCAGCAGCTTAGATTCGCGCCGCGAGCAGTACTTC.

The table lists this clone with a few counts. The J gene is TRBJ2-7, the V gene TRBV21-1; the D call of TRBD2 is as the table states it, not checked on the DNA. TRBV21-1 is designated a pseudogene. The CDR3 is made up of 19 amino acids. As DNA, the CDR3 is TGTGCCAGCAGATTGATGGGGAGACAGGGGAAGCGGGAGGCCTACGAGCAGTACTTC. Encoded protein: CASRLMGRQGKREAYEQYF.

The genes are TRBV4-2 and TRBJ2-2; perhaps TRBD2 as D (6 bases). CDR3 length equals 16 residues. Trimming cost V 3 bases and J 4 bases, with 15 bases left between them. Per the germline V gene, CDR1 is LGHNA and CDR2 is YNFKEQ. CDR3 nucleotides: TGTGCCAGCAGCCAGGCCTTCCCGGGGGTCACCGGGGAGCTGTTTTTT. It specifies CASSQAFPGVTGELFF.

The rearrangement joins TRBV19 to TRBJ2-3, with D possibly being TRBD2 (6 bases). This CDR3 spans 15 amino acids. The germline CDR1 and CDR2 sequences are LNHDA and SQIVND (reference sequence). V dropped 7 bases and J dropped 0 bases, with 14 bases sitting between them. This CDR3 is CASTWGGVSTDTQYF. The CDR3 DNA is TGTGCCAGTACCTGGGGCGGGGTAAGCACAGATACGCAGTATTTT.

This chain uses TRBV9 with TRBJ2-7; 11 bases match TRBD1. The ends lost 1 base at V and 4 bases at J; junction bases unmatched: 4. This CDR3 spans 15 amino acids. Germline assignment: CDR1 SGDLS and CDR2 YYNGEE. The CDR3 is CASSVSGTGGYEQYF. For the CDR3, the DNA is TGTGCCAGCAGCGTAAGCGGGACAGGGGGTTACGAGCAGTACTTC.

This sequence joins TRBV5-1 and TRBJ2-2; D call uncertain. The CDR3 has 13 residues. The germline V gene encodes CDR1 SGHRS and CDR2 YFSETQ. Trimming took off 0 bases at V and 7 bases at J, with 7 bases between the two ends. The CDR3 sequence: CASSLESGGELFF. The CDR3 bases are TGCGCCAGCAGCTTGGAGTCGGGCGGGGAGCTGTTTTTT.

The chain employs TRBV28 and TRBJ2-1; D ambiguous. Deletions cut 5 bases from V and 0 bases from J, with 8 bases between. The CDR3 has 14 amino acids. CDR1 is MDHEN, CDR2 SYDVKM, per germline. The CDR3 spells CASSPLSSYNEQFF. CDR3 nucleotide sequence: TGTGCCAGCAGTCCCCTTAGCTCCTACAATGAGCAGTTCTTC.

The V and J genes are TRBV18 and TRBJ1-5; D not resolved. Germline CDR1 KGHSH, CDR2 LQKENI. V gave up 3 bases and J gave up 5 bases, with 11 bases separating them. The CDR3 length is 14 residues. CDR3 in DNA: TGTGCCAGCTCACCGACCCTGAGCGATCAGCCCCAGCATTTT. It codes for CASSPTLSDQPQHF.

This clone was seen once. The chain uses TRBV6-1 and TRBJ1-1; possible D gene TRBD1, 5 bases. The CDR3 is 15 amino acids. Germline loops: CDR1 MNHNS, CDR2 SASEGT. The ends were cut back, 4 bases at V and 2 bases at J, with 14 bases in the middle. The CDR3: CASSGRQLNNTEAFF. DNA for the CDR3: TGTGCCAGCAGTGGGAGACAGCTCAACAACACTGAAGCTTTCTTT.

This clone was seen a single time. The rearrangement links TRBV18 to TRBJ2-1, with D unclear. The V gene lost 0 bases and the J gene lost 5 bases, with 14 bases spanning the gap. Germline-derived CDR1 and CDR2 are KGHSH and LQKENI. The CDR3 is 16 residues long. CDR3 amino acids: CASSPPNRLGHNEQFF. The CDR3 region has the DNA TGTGCCAGCTCACCACCTAATAGGCTAGGCCACAATGAGCAGTTCTTC.

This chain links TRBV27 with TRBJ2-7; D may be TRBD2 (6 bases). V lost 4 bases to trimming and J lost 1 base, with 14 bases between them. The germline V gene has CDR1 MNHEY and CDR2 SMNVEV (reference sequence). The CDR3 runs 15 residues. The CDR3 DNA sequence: TGTGCCAGCAGTTCCCCGCGGGGAGGTTCCTACGAGCAGTACTTC. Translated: CASSSPRGGSYEQYF.

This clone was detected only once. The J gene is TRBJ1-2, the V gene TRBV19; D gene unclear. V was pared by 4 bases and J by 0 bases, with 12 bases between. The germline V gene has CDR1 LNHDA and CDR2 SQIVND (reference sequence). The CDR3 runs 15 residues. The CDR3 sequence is CASSSGSTANYGYTF. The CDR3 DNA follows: TGTGCCAGTAGTAGTGGATCTACAGCTAACTATGGCTACACCTTC.

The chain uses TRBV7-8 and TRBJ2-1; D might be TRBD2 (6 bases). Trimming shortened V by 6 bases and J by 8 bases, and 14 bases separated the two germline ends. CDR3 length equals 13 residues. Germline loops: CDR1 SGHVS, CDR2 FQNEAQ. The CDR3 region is CASRSGGVHEQFF. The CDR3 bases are TGTGCCAGCAGGTCAGGAGGGGTTCATGAGCAGTTCTTC.

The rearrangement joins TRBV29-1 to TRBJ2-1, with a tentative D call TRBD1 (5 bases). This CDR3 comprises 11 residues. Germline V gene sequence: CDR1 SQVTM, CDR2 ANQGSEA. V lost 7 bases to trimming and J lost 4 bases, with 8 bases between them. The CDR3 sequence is CSANRYNEQFF. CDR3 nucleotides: TGCAGCGCAAACAGGTACAATGAGCAGTTCTTC.